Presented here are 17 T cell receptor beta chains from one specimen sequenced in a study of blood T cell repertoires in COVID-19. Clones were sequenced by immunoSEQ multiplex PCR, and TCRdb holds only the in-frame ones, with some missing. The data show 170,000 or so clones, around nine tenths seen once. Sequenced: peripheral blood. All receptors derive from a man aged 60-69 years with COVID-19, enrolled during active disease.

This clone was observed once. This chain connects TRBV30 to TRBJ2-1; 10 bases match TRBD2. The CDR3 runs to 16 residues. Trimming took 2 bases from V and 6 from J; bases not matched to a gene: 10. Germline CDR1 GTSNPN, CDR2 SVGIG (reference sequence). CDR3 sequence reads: CAWSLGASGRGNEQFF. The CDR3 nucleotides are TGTGCCTGGAGTCTCGGGGCTAGCGGGAGAGGCAATGAGCAGTTCTTC.

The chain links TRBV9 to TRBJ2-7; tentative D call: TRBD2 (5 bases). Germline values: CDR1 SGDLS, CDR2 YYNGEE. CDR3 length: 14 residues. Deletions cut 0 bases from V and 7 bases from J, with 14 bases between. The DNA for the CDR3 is TGTGCCAGCAGCGTAGAACTGGACTTCGGGGAGCAGTACTTC. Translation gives CASSVELDFGEQYF. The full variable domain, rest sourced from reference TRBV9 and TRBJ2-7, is DSGVTQTPKHLITATGQRVTLRCSPRSGDLSVYWYQQSLDQGLQFLIQYYNGEERAKGNILERFSAQQFPDLHSELNLSSLELGDSALYFCASSVELDFGEQYFGPGTRLTVT.

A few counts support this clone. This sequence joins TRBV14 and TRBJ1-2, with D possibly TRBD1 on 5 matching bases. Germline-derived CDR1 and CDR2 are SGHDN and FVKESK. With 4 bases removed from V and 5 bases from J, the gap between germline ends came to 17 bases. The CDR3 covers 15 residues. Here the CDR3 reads CASSPSRDFGYGYTF. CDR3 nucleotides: TGTGCCAGCAGCCCCAGCAGGGACTTCGGGTATGGCTACACCTTC.

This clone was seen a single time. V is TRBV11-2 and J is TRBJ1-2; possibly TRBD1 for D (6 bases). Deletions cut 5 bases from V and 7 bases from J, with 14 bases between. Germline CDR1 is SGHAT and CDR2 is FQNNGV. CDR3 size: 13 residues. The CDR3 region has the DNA TGTGCCAGCAGCAACTCCTACAGGGTTGGCTACACCTTC. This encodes CASSNSYRVGYTF. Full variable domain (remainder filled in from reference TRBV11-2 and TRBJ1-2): EAGVAQSPRYKIIEKRQSVAFWCNPISGHATLYWYQQILGQGPKLLIQFQNNGVVDDSQLPKDRFSAERLKGVDSTLKIQPAKLEDSAVYLCASSNSYRVGYTFGSGTRLTVV.

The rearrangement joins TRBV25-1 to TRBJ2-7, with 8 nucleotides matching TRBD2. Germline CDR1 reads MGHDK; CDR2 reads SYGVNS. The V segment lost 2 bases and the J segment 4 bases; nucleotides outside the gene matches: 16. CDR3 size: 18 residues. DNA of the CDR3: TGTGCCAGCAGTGAACTACCAAGCGAACTAGCGGAGTTTTACGAGCAGTACTTC. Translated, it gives CASSELPSELAEFYEQYF.

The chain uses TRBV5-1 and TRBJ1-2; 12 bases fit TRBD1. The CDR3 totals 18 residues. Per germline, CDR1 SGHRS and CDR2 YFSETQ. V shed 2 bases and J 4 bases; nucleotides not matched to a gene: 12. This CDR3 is CASSLGPVGTGGVYGYTF. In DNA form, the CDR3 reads TGCGCCAGCAGCTTAGGCCCAGTCGGGACAGGGGGCGTCTATGGCTACACCTTC.

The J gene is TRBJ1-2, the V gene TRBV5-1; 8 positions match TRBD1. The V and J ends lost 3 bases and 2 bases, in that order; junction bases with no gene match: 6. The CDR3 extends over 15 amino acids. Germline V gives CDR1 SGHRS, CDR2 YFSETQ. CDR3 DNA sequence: TGCGCCAGCAGCTGGGGGACAGGAATAAACTATGGCTACACCTTC. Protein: CASSWGTGINYGYTF.

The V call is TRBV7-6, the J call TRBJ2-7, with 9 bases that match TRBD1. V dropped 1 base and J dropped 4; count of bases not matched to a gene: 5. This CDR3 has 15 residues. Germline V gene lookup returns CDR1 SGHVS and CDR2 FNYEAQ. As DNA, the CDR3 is TGTGCCAGCAGCTTAGGACAGGGGGGGTGGTACGAGCAGTACTTC. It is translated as CASSLGQGGWYEQYF.

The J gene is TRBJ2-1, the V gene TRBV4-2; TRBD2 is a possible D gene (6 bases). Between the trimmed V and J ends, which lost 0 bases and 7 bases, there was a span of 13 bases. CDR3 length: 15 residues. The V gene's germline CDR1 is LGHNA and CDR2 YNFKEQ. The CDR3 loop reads CASSQEFLAINEQFF. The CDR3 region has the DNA TGTGCCAGCAGCCAAGAATTTCTAGCGATTAATGAGCAGTTCTTC.

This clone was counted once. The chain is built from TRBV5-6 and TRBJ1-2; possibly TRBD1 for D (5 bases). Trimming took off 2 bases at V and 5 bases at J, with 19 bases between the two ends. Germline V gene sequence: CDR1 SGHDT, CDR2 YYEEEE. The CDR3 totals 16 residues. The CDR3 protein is CASSFAGTQSGYGYTF. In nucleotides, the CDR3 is TGTGCCAGCAGCTTCGCCGGGACTCAAAGTGGTTATGGCTACACCTTC.

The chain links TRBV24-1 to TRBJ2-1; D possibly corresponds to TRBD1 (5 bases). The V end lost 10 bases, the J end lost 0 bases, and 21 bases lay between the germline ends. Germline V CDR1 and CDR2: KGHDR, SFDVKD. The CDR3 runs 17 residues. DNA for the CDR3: TGTGCCACTCAGGGTGGGCCGCAAGAGAGCTCCTACAATGAGCAGTTCTTC. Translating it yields CATQGGPQESSYNEQFF.

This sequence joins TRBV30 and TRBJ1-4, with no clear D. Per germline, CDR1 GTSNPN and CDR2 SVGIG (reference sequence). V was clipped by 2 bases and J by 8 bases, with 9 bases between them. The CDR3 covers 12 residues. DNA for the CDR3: TGTGCCTGGAGTATGGTGAGCGAAAAACTGTTTTTT. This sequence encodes CAWSMVSEKLFF.

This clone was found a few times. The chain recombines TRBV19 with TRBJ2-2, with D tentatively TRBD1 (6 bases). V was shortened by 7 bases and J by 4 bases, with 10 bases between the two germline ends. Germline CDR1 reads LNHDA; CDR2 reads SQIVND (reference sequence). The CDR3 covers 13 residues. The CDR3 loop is CASTGVGTGELFF. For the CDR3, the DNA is TGTGCCAGTACAGGGGTGGGCACCGGGGAGCTGTTTTTT.

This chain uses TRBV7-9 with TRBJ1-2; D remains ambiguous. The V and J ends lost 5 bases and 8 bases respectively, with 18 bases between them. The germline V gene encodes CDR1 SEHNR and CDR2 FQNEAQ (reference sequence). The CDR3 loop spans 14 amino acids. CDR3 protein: CASSMEGPAEGYTF. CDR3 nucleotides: TGTGCCAGCAGCATGGAGGGCCCGGCTGAAGGCTACACCTTC.

CDR3 sequence (DNA): TGCAGCGGGGGGCCAGGGGTTCCCGGGGAGCTGTTTTTT. Its translation is CSGGPGVPGELFF. The rearrangement links TRBV29-1 to TRBJ2-2; a possible D gene is TRBD1 (6 bases). CDR1 and CDR2 from the germline V gene are SQVTM and ANQGSEA. V was cut by 7 bases and J by 6 bases, with 15 bases left in between. The CDR3 has 13 amino acids.

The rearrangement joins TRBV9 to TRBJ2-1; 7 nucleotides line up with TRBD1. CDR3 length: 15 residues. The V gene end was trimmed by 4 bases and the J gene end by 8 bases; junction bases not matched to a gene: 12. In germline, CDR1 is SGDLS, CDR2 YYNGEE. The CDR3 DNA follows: TGTGCCAGCAGCCCGGACAGGCTGATTTTCGATGAGCAGTTCTTC. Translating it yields CASSPDRLIFDEQFF.

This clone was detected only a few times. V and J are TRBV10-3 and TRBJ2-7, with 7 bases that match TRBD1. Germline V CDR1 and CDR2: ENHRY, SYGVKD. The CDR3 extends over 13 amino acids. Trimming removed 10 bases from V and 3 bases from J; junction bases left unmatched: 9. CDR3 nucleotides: TGTGCCACCGAGGGGGCTGTAAGCTACGAGCAGTACTTC. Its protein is CATEGAVSYEQYF.